The next 24 T cell receptor beta chains were all read from a single sample in a study of blood T cell repertoires in COVID-19. Profiled with immunoSEQ multiplex PCR; TCRdb holds only in-frame clones, not every one. The sample carries 250,000 to 300,000 clones, around 88% recorded once. The sequenced sample consisted of peripheral blood. The receptors derive from a woman between 65 and 79 years old with COVID-19, enrolled during active disease.

V and J are TRBV2 and TRBJ2-3, with 11 bases fitting TRBD2. Per germline, CDR1 SNHLY and CDR2 FYNNEI. The CDR3 has 15 amino acids. V lost 6 bases, J lost 2 bases, and 4 bases stayed unmatched. CDR3 residues: CASSRLAGPTDTQYF. For the CDR3, the DNA is TGTGCCAGCAGCCGACTAGCGGGGCCCACAGATACGCAGTATTTT.

V is TRBV15 and J is TRBJ2-2, with 13 bases aligning to TRBD2. V lost 4 bases to trimming and J lost 3 bases; unmatched junction nucleotides: 5. CDR1 and CDR2 (germline): LNHNV, YYDKDF (reference sequence). The CDR3 consists of 17 residues. DNA of the CDR3: TGTGCCACCAGCATACTAGCGGGGGGGCCGTACACCGGGGAGCTGTTTTTT. Protein product: CATSILAGGPYTGELFF.

Remarks on this clone: Other DNA sequences from this sample encode an identical CDR3 as well. This chain connects TRBV7-2 to TRBJ2-2; 11 bases are a match to TRBD1. The V and J ends lost 5 bases and 5 bases, in that order; junction bases with no gene match: 4. Germline-derived CDR1 and CDR2 are SGHTA and FQGNSA. The CDR3 covers 15 residues. CDR3 region: CASSPGTGGTGELFF. CDR3 nucleotides: TGTGCCAGCAGCCCGGGGACAGGGGGGACCGGGGAGCTGTTTTTT.

The chain is built from TRBV11-2 and TRBJ2-7, with 7 bases matching TRBD2. The CDR3 spans 15 residues. The V segment lost 2 bases and the J segment 0 bases; nucleotides outside the gene matches: 4. Germline loops: CDR1 SGHAT, CDR2 FQNNGV. CDR3 DNA sequence: TGTGCCAGCAGCTTAAACGGGGGGATCTCCTACGAGCAGTACTTC. Residues: CASSLNGGISYEQYF.

This clone was counted once. This chain links TRBV24-1 with TRBJ1-1; perhaps TRBD1 as D (5 bases). Germline V gives CDR1 KGHDR, CDR2 SFDVKD. The V end lost 4 bases, the J end lost 7 bases, and 18 bases lay between the germline ends. The CDR3 length is 15 residues. The CDR3 spells CATSDRGLPGGEAFF. DNA of the CDR3: TGTGCCACCAGTGACCGGGGACTACCGGGGGGTGAAGCTTTCTTT.

The V call is TRBV29-1, the J call TRBJ2-5; tentative D call: TRBD2 (5 bases). The CDR3 totals 14 residues. V was shortened by 3 bases and J by 3 bases, with 14 bases between the two germline ends. CDR1 and CDR2 (germline): SQVTM, ANQGSEA. The CDR3 is CSVDRPGIEETQYF. The CDR3 nucleotides read TGCAGCGTTGACCGTCCCGGGATTGAAGAGACCCAGTACTTC.

The V call is TRBV5-8, the J call TRBJ1-6; D is perhaps TRBD1 (5 bases). Trimming took 0 bases from V and 6 from J, leaving 16 bases between them. This CDR3 has 17 amino acids. Germline lookup yields CDR1 SGHTS and CDR2 YDEGEE. The CDR3 region is CASSLALGDSSNSPLHF. The CDR3 DNA is TGTGCCAGCAGCTTGGCCTTAGGGGACTCATCTAATTCACCCCTCCACTTT.

The rearrangement uses TRBV4-1 and TRBJ2-3; TRBD2 might be the D (6 bases). The germline V and J ends were trimmed by 5 bases and 11 bases, with 20 bases remaining between them. The CDR3 loop spans 14 amino acids. Looked up from germline, CDR1 is MGHRA and CDR2 is YSYEKL. The CDR3: CASSGRTSPWEQYF. CDR3 nucleotides: TGCGCCAGCAGCGGCCGCACTAGCCCTTGGGAGCAGTATTTT.

This clone came up a few times. The V gene is TRBV10-1, the J gene TRBJ1-6, with 9 bases lining up with TRBD1. Germline CDR1 reads WNHNN; CDR2 reads SYGVQD (reference sequence). The CDR3 runs to 14 residues. V trimming: 10 bases; J trimming: 9 bases; junction bases outside the gene matches: 10. CDR3 in amino acids: CANLRDRVRSPLHF. CDR3 DNA sequence: TGCGCCAACTTACGGGACAGGGTACGTTCACCCCTCCACTTT.

This sequence joins TRBV10-2 and TRBJ1-1; the D gene is possibly TRBD1 (6 bases). CDR1 is WSHSY and CDR2 is SAAADI in the germline V gene. The CDR3 spans 12 residues. Trimming stripped 6 bases from V and 1 base from J, with 6 bases between. CDR3 in DNA: TGCGCCAGCAGACAGGGGAACACTGAAGCTTTCTTT. Translation gives CASRQGNTEAFF.

Only one count was recorded for this clone. The chain employs TRBV27 and TRBJ1-2; D perhaps matches TRBD1 (5 bases). CDR1 is MNHEY and CDR2 is SMNVEV in the germline V gene (reference sequence). V lost 2 bases to trimming and J lost 3 bases, with 10 bases between them. CDR3 length: 14 amino acids. CDR3: CASSLAGSDYGYTF. For the CDR3, the DNA is TGTGCCAGCAGTTTAGCAGGGTCGGACTATGGCTACACCTTC.

The chain uses TRBV3-1 (or the pseudogene TRBV3-2) and TRBJ2-3, with TRBD2 matching over 8 bases. CDR1 LGHDT and CDR2 YNNKEL come from the germline V gene (reference sequence). V was clipped by 8 bases and J by 0 bases; unmatched bases: 10. CDR3 length: 16 residues. The CDR3 DNA reads as TGTGCCAGCTCAAAACGGGGGGGAACTAGCACAGATACGCAGTATTTT. Translating it yields CASSKRGGTSTDTQYF.

V is TRBV5-6 and J is TRBJ2-3; D possibly corresponds to TRBD1 (7 bases). V gave up 7 bases and J gave up 8 bases, with 14 bases separating them. CDR1 and CDR2 from the germline V gene are SGHDT and YYEEEE. This CDR3 spans 12 amino acids. The CDR3 bases are TGTGCCAGCTTGTCCCAGGGGGGTACGCAGTATTTT. Translating it yields CASLSQGGTQYF.

The chain employs TRBV24-1 and TRBJ1-5; 7 positions match TRBD1. Germline lookup yields CDR1 KGHDR and CDR2 SFDVKD. Trimming took 10 bases from V and 0 from J; bases not matched to a gene: 8. The CDR3 totals 15 residues. CDR3 protein: CATSQGTVSNQPQHF. The CDR3 DNA reads TGTGCCACTTCTCAGGGGACAGTTAGCAATCAGCCCCAGCATTTT.

The V and J genes are TRBV6-2 or TRBV6-3 and TRBJ2-3; 8 nucleotides agree with TRBD2. From germline, CDR1 is MNHEY and CDR2 SVGEGT. The CDR3 contains 18 residues. V lost 2 bases to trimming and J lost 2 bases; unmatched junction nucleotides: 12. The CDR3 nucleotides are TGTGCCAGCAGTTACGAGGTCGGGGGGGGGCGCAACACAGATACGCAGTATTTT. Translated: CASSYEVGGGRNTDTQYF.

The chain carries TRBV7-2 and TRBJ2-7; the match to TRBD2 covers 12 bases. V dropped 0 bases and J dropped 3; count of bases not matched to a gene: 9. This CDR3 region has 18 residues. The germline V gene encodes CDR1 SGHTA and CDR2 FQGNSA. CDR3 sequence (DNA): TGTGCCAGCAGCTTAGCCCCTAGCGGGGGGGCCTCCTACTACGAGCAGTACTTC. This sequence encodes CASSLAPSGGASYYEQYF.

The chain combines TRBV3-1 (or the pseudogene TRBV3-2) with TRBJ2-7; 12 bases map to TRBD2. With 6 bases clipped from V and 0 bases from J, the junction kept 12 bases outside the gene matches. The germline CDR1 and CDR2 sequences are LGHDT and YNNKEL (reference sequence). CDR3 length equals 18 residues. As DNA, the CDR3 is TGTGCCAGCAGTTCCCGGGGGACTAGCGGGTTTTCCTCCTACGAGCAGTACTTC. Protein product: CASSSRGTSGFSSYEQYF.

This clone appeared a single time. At the DNA level, this CDR3 is encoded by other sequences in the same sample as well. The V call is TRBV5-1, the J call TRBJ1-3; no firm D call. This CDR3 spans 14 amino acids. The V end lost 4 bases, the J end lost 4 bases, and 12 bases lay between the germline ends. CDR1 is SGHRS and CDR2 is YFSETQ in the germline V gene. CDR3 protein: CASSRGSSGNTIYF. CDR3 DNA: TGCGCCAGCAGCCGGGGTAGTAGCGGAAACACCATATATTTT.

This clone showed up just once. This sequence joins TRBV27 and TRBJ2-1; unclear D gene. This CDR3 is 13 amino acids long. Germline assignment: CDR1 MNHEY and CDR2 SMNVEV (reference sequence). Deletions cut 3 bases from V and 9 bases from J, with 12 bases between. The CDR3 loop is CASSFQTVGEQFF. As DNA, the CDR3 is TGTGCCAGCAGTTTCCAGACTGTCGGTGAGCAGTTCTTC.

V usage is TRBV27 and J usage is TRBJ2-7; 9 nucleotides line up with TRBD1. J gave up 5 bases and V 5 bases, and 13 bases lay outside the gene matches. The CDR3 length is 16 residues. The germline gives CDR1 MNHEY, CDR2 SMNVEV (reference sequence). The CDR3 region has the DNA TGTGCCAGCAGTCCTTCTTACGGGACAGGGTTGAACGAGCAGTACTTC. Its protein is CASSPSYGTGLNEQYF.

The chain couples TRBV5-4 to TRBJ2-5; 9 bases agree with TRBD1. The CDR3 covers 13 residues. Unmatched junction bases numbered 2, after V lost 3 bases and J lost 5 bases. CDR1 SGHNT and CDR2 YYREEE come from the germline V gene (reference sequence). CDR3 protein: CASSSDRGETQYF. The DNA for the CDR3 is TGTGCCAGCAGCTCAGACAGGGGGGAGACCCAGTACTTC.

CDR3 coding DNA: TGTGCCAGCGAGGGATCTTACGAGCAGTACTTC. This codes for CASEGSYEQYF. The chain joins TRBV21-1 to TRBJ2-7; TRBD2 is the table's D call and was not checked against the DNA. TRBV21-1 constitutes a pseudogene. CDR3 length equals 11 residues.

The genes are TRBV6-5 and TRBJ2-1; TRBD1 aligns across 8 bases. Germline CDR1 and CDR2: MNHEY and SVGAGI. This CDR3 region has 15 residues. Trimming took 10 bases from V and 6 from J; bases not matched to a gene: 14. The CDR3: CATSPPDRAGNEQFF. CDR3 nucleotides: TGTGCCACCTCCCCCCCGGACAGGGCGGGCAATGAGCAGTTCTTC.

The V gene is TRBV2, the J gene TRBJ2-5, with 8 bases identical to TRBD1. This CDR3 has 13 residues. From germline, CDR1 is SNHLY and CDR2 FYNNEI. V trimming: 8 bases; J trimming: 5 bases; junction bases outside the gene matches: 7. In DNA, the CDR3 is TGTGCCAGCGAGCAGGGGGCTTGGGAGACCCAGTACTTC. Protein: CASEQGAWETQYF.